This is a list of T cell receptor beta chains from one sample in a study of control samples from healthy donors and cancer patients. Sequenced by immunoSEQ multiplex PCR; TCRdb stores in-frame clones only, minus some. The record lists approximately 190,000 clones, of which the ten most abundant hold 2% to 2.5%. Sequencing was performed on blood. Receptor source: a woman between 25 and 40 years old in good health. The CDR3 runs from the conserved cysteine through the conserved F or W. The order of the fields is J gene, V gene, D gene, CDR3 protein, CDR3 DNA. D genes are given only for firm matches.

>TRBJ2-1|TRBV11-2|.
CASRPGRTGRASYNEQFF
TGTGCCAGCAGACCCGGACGGACCGGGCGGGCATCGTACAATGAGCAGTTCTTC
>TRBJ2-1|TRBV13|TRBD2
CASSGSGGRVNEQFF
TGTGCCAGCAGCGGTAGCGGGGGGCGGGTTAATGAGCAGTTCTTC
>TRBJ1-2|TRBV5-1|TRBD1
CASSQYPGQGRNGYTF
TGCGCCAGCAGCCAATACCCGGGACAGGGAAGAAATGGCTACACCTTC
>TRBJ2-1|TRBV7-2|.
CASSLGRGSQNEQFF
TGTGCCAGCAGCTTAGGGCGGGGCTCCCAGAATGAGCAGTTCTTC
>TRBJ2-5|TRBV6-1|.
CASSDWRETQYF
TGTGCCAGCAGTGATTGGAGGGAGACCCAGTACTTC
>TRBJ2-5|TRBV5-1|TRBD2
CASSFLAGGEETQYF
TGCGCCAGCAGCTTCCTAGCGGGGGGGGAGGAGACCCAGTACTTC
>TRBJ2-3|TRBV3-1/TRBV3-2|.
CASSQGSLWRGRSTDTQYF
TGTGCCAGCAGCCAAGGTTCATTGTGGAGGGGAAGGAGCACAGATACGCAGTATTTT
>TRBJ1-4|TRBV19|TRBD1
CASSLLPGGTGGEKLFF
TGTGCCAGTAGTCTCCTCCCGGGCGGGACAGGAGGTGAAAAACTGTTTTTT
>TRBJ1-5|TRBV2|.
CASSGDSNQPQHF
TGTGCCAGCAGTGGCGACAGCAATCAGCCCCAGCATTTT
>TRBJ2-7|TRBV28|.
CASSLGSILGQSPHYEQYF
TGTGCCAGCAGTTTGGGATCCATTTTGGGACAAAGCCCCCACTACGAGCAGTACTTC
>TRBJ1-2|TRBV30|TRBD1
CAVEGQGREGYGYTF
TGTGCCGTGGAGGGACAGGGTAGGGAAGGCTATGGCTACACCTTC
>TRBJ1-2|TRBV28|.
CASSSPSPGGREGYGYTF
TGTGCCAGCAGTTCCCCAAGCCCCGGGGGGCGAGAGGGCTATGGCTACACCTTC
>TRBJ2-7|TRBV3-1/TRBV3-2|.
CASSQGSVWSEQYF
TGTGCCAGCAGCCAAGGATCAGTATGGAGCGAGCAGTACTTC
>TRBJ2-2|TRBV5-4|.
CASSLGASGELFF
TGTGCCAGCAGCTTAGGCGCATCCGGGGAGCTGTTTTTT
>TRBJ2-5|TRBV4-1|.
CASSRTSSPGGGSGETQYF
TGCGCCAGCAGCCGTACCAGTTCTCCGGGGGGCGGTTCCGGGGAGACCCAGTACTTC
>TRBJ2-3|TRBV5-1|.
CASSLEGVSTDTQYF
TGCGCCAGCAGCTTGGAAGGGGTGTCCACAGATACGCAGTATTTT
>TRBJ2-2|TRBV19|.
CARARFTGELFF
TGTGCCAGGGCCAGGTTCACCGGGGAGCTGTTTTTT
>TRBJ1-6|TRBV7-9|TRBD1
CASSHPGQIASPLHF
TGTGCCAGCAGCCACCCGGGACAGATAGCTTCACCCCTCCACTTT
>TRBJ1-1|TRBV11-3|.
CASSLDPQSTEAFF
TGTGCCAGCAGCTTAGACCCACAGAGCACTGAAGCTTTCTTT
>TRBJ2-1|TRBV6-5|.
CASSYGSGNEQFF
TGTGCCAGCAGTTACGGGTCGGGGAATGAGCAGTTCTTC
>TRBJ1-1|TRBV28|.
CASSLGPRGAFF
TGTGCCAGCAGTCTCGGTCCCCGGGGAGCTTTCTTT
>TRBJ2-7|TRBV9|TRBD1
CASSVGGQGSYEQYF
TGTGCCAGCAGCGTAGGGGGACAGGGCTCCTACGAGCAGTACTTC
>TRBJ1-5|TRBV15|TRBD1
CATSRAGGQPQHF
TGTGCCACCAGCAGAGCAGGGGGTCAGCCCCAGCATTTT
>TRBJ2-2|TRBV19|.
CATTPRTDTGELFF
TGTGCCACCACACCCCGGACAGACACCGGGGAGCTGTTTTTT
>TRBJ2-3|TRBV18|TRBD2
CASSPQSSGGDTQYF
TGTGCCAGCTCACCACAGTCTAGCGGGGGGGATACGCAGTATTTT
>TRBJ1-1|TRBV28|.
CASRPRAFGAEAFF
TGTGCCAGCAGACCCCGGGCCTTTGGGGCTGAAGCTTTCTTT
>TRBJ1-6|TRBV27|TRBD1
CASSSTRDRSYNSPLHF
TGTGCCAGCAGTTCGACCCGGGACAGGAGTTATAATTCACCCCTCCACTTT
>TRBJ1-1|TRBV6-5|.
CASRPAGWETEAFF
TGTGCCAGCAGGCCGGCGGGGTGGGAAACTGAAGCTTTCTTT
>TRBJ1-1|TRBV4-3|.
CASSQGEASDTEAFF
TGCGCCAGCAGCCAAGGGGAGGCCTCGGACACTGAAGCTTTCTTT
>TRBJ2-7|TRBV6-4|.
CASSAYRVDYEQYF
TGTGCCAGCAGTGCATACAGGGTGGACTACGAGCAGTACTTC
>TRBJ1-1|TRBV7-9|TRBD1
CASRTGDTEAFF
TGTGCCAGCAGGACAGGGGACACTGAAGCTTTCTTT
>TRBJ1-3|TRBV18|.
CASSPPLGGNTIYF
TGTGCCAGCTCTCCCCCCCTCGGAGGAAACACCATATATTTT
>TRBJ2-5|TRBV27|.
CASSLMGVTQETQYF
TGTGCCAGCAGTTTAATGGGGGTGACCCAAGAGACCCAGTACTTC
>TRBJ2-1|TRBV7-6|.
CASSLVSSGPGKANEQFF
TGTGCCAGCAGCTTAGTTAGCTCAGGGCCAGGGAAGGCCAATGAGCAGTTCTTC